This is a list of T cell receptor beta chains from one sample in a study of early T cells in non-severe SARS-CoV-2 infection. TCRdb reprocessed the 5' RACE reads via MiXCR and lists one record per CDR3 protein. The profile shows 70,000 to 95,000 distinct CDR3 sequences, roughly 15% of them singletons. What was sequenced was whole blood. The receptors were gathered from an adult who was a healthcare worker with PCR-confirmed SARS-CoV-2 infection or an uninfected control (not recorded which). CDR3s leave out the opening cysteine and the closing phenylalanine or tryptophan. Each record gives: clone size, J gene, V gene, D gene, CDR3 protein. The D gene is left open where the match is weak. Where a row states a size, it is once, few, many or the class of an expanded clone; other rows omit it.

size: .
J: TRBJ1-4
V: TRBV11-2
D: TRBD1
CDR3: ASSLKDRANEKLF

size: .
J: TRBJ1-6
V: TRBV6-1
D: .
CDR3: ASRWGRGSYNSPLH

size: .
J: TRBJ2-1
V: TRBV7-2
D: TRBD2
CDR3: ASSPGRGRGNEQF

size: .
J: TRBJ2-1
V: TRBV29-1
D: .
CDR3: SVPRQGDNEQF

size: many
J: TRBJ1-1
V: TRBV20-1
D: TRBD1
CDR3: SAVRDRDTEAF

size: .
J: TRBJ2-3
V: TRBV7-3
D: .
CDR3: ASSPWAGSTDTQY

size: few
J: TRBJ2-3
V: TRBV9
D: .
CDR3: ASSAQYPMLAPSTDTQY

size: .
J: TRBJ1-1
V: TRBV2
D: .
CDR3: ASSEARGRYTEAF

size: .
J: TRBJ2-3
V: TRBV7-8
D: TRBD2
CDR3: ASSRSGGSTDTQY

size: .
J: TRBJ2-5
V: TRBV7-8
D: TRBD2
CDR3: ASSAAGGNQETQY

size: few
J: TRBJ2-5
V: TRBV28
D: .
CDR3: ASSFRGETQY

size: many
J: TRBJ2-4
V: TRBV9
D: .
CDR3: ASSDLQIPRDKKTAKNIQY

size: .
J: TRBJ1-5
V: TRBV9
D: .
CDR3: ASSVGSPPNSNQPQH

size: many
J: TRBJ2-2
V: TRBV6-6
D: .
CDR3: ASSSHGEGPGELF

size: .
J: TRBJ1-2
V: TRBV30
D: .
CDR3: AWSLTEYYGYT

size: once
J: TRBJ1-2
V: TRBV5-5
D: .
CDR3: ASRPQPQFGYT

size: few
J: TRBJ2-1
V: TRBV12-3/TRBV12-4
D: TRBD2
CDR3: ASSRTSSPYNEQF

size: .
J: TRBJ2-6
V: TRBV6-1
D: .
CDR3: ASSLKGAGANVLT

size: .
J: TRBJ2-4
V: TRBV5-5
D: TRBD1
CDR3: ASSTGQVYAKNIQY

size: few
J: TRBJ1-2
V: TRBV2
D: .
CDR3: ASSEMGGYGYT

size: .
J: TRBJ2-1
V: TRBV5-1
D: .
CDR3: ASSFTGNEQF

size: .
J: TRBJ1-6
V: TRBV27
D: .
CDR3: ASSFGSYNSPLH

size: .
J: TRBJ1-1
V: TRBV2
D: .
CDR3: ASSETRTEAF

size: few
J: TRBJ2-3
V: TRBV7-6
D: TRBD1
CDR3: ASSLVAGQGSTDTQY

size: .
J: TRBJ2-1
V: TRBV29-1
D: .
CDR3: SVAYTSGAGEQF

size: few
J: TRBJ2-3
V: TRBV12-3/TRBV12-4
D: .
CDR3: ASSFRRGRANTDTQY

size: .
J: TRBJ1-2
V: TRBV20-1
D: .
CDR3: SAFGGRDYGYT

size: few
J: TRBJ1-2
V: TRBV11-2
D: .
CDR3: ASSLDRADNYGYT

size: .
J: TRBJ1-4
V: TRBV18
D: .
CDR3: ASSPSRGGVEKLF

size: few
J: TRBJ1-6
V: TRBV20-1
D: TRBD1
CDR3: SARAGTGENSPLH

size: .
J: TRBJ2-3
V: TRBV2
D: .
CDR3: ASSEDSTDTQY

size: few
J: TRBJ2-5
V: TRBV9
D: .
CDR3: ASSSPYQETQY

size: few
J: TRBJ1-2
V: TRBV9
D: TRBD1
CDR3: ASSGITGAGYGYT

size: few
J: TRBJ2-3
V: TRBV5-1
D: .
CDR3: ASSGAMASRGDTQY

size: .
J: TRBJ1-2
V: TRBV7-3
D: TRBD1
CDR3: ASSPGTGRGYGYT

size: few
J: TRBJ1-3
V: TRBV6-5
D: .
CDR3: ASSLSGSENTIY

size: few
J: TRBJ2-1
V: TRBV20-1
D: TRBD2
CDR3: SAPDRSGGRDNEQF

size: .
J: TRBJ2-1
V: TRBV5-1
D: .
CDR3: ASSPQVMGGEQF

size: .
J: TRBJ2-4
V: TRBV12-3/TRBV12-4
D: TRBD1
CDR3: ASSRGQDENIQY

size: few
J: TRBJ2-4
V: TRBV4-2
D: TRBD1
CDR3: ASSKQGKEAIQY

size: .
J: TRBJ1-2
V: TRBV12-3/TRBV12-4
D: .
CDR3: ASSLRGTPLGGYT

size: many
J: TRBJ2-1
V: TRBV11-2
D: .
CDR3: ASSYVRSSYNEQF

size: .
J: TRBJ2-5
V: TRBV7-8
D: .
CDR3: ASSPPSQDQETQY

size: many
J: TRBJ2-1
V: TRBV7-3
D: .
CDR3: ASSLQRNNEQF